This is a list of T cell receptor beta chains from one sample in a study of cytomegalovirus exposure and HLA in healthy donors. The data were produced by immunoSEQ multiplex PCR, yet TCRdb's version contains in-frame clones alone and is incomplete. This sample carries 150,000 to 200,000 clones, approximately 86% of them seen once, and the ten largest clones take approximately 1.7%. Material for sequencing was PBMCs. The receptors originated from a woman under 30 in good health and CMV-seronegative. The CDR3 runs from the conserved cysteine through the conserved F or W. Each record gives: CDR3 DNA, CDR3 protein, V gene, clone size, D gene, J gene. The D gene is left open where the match is weak. The listing skips clone size in some rows; elsewhere it reads once, few, many or a size class.

cdr3_nt: TGCGCCAGCAGCTTGGCAGAGGGACTAGCGGGAGACGAGCAGTACTTC
cdr3_aa: CASSLAEGLAGDEQYF
v_call: TRBV5-1
clone_size: NA
d_call: TRBD2
j_call: TRBJ2-7

cdr3_nt: TGTGCCAGCACCTCAGGGGCGGTAAGCAATCAGCCCCAGCATTTT
cdr3_aa: CASTSGAVSNQPQHF
v_call: TRBV28
clone_size: NA
d_call: NA
j_call: TRBJ1-5

cdr3_nt: TGTGCCAGCCTACGGGGACTAGCGGGAGATGAGACCCAGTACTTC
cdr3_aa: CASLRGLAGDETQYF
v_call: TRBV7-9
clone_size: NA
d_call: TRBD2
j_call: TRBJ2-5

cdr3_nt: TGTGCCAGCAGGGGACTAGCGGGAGAGACCCAGTACTTC
cdr3_aa: CASRGLAGETQYF
v_call: TRBV2
clone_size: NA
d_call: TRBD2
j_call: TRBJ2-5

cdr3_nt: TGTGCCAGCTTCCGGGACCTAGCGGATACGCAGTATTTT
cdr3_aa: CASFRDLADTQYF
v_call: TRBV27
clone_size: NA
d_call: NA
j_call: TRBJ2-3

cdr3_nt: TGTGCCAGCGAGGCGGGAATGGGAGAGACCCAGTACTTC
cdr3_aa: CASEAGMGETQYF
v_call: TRBV11-3
clone_size: NA
d_call: NA
j_call: TRBJ2-5

cdr3_nt: TGTGCCAGCAGCTTGTGGGACAATGATCCAATAGTCTCCTACGAGCAGTACTTC
cdr3_aa: CASSLWDNDPIVSYEQYF
v_call: TRBV5-6
clone_size: NA
d_call: NA
j_call: TRBJ2-7

cdr3_nt: TGTGCCACCAGCCGGACAGATACCCGACAAGAGACCCAGTACTTC
cdr3_aa: CATSRTDTRQETQYF
v_call: TRBV10-3
clone_size: NA
d_call: NA
j_call: TRBJ2-5

cdr3_nt: TGTGCAAGTCGCTTAGTTTCGGGTAGGGGTCAGCCCCAGCATTTT
cdr3_aa: CASRLVSGRGQPQHF
v_call: TRBV12-2
clone_size: NA
d_call: NA
j_call: TRBJ1-5

cdr3_nt: TGTGCCAGCCGAAAGCCGGGGGGCAGGGATACGCAGTATTTT
cdr3_aa: CASRKPGGRDTQYF
v_call: TRBV19
clone_size: NA
d_call: NA
j_call: TRBJ2-3

cdr3_nt: TGTGCCAGCAGTTTAAAAACGGGGACTGAAGCTTTCTTT
cdr3_aa: CASSLKTGTEAFF
v_call: TRBV28
clone_size: NA
d_call: NA
j_call: TRBJ1-1

cdr3_nt: TGTGCCATCACTCCTAGCGGATCACCCTACGAGCAGTACTTC
cdr3_aa: CAITPSGSPYEQYF
v_call: TRBV10-3
clone_size: NA
d_call: TRBD2
j_call: TRBJ2-7

cdr3_nt: TGTGCCAGAATCTTAATCAATTGTCCCCAGCATTTT
cdr3_aa: CARILINCPQHF
v_call: TRBV5-3
clone_size: once
d_call: NA
j_call: TRBJ1-5

cdr3_nt: TGTGCCAGTAGTATAGATCGTCCGACTAGCGGGAGGATGGCCTACAATGAGCAGTTCTTC
cdr3_aa: CASSIDRPTSGRMAYNEQFF
v_call: TRBV19
clone_size: NA
d_call: TRBD2
j_call: TRBJ2-1

cdr3_nt: TGTGCCAGCAGCTTAGCGGGAGCCGGGGAGCTGTTTTTT
cdr3_aa: CASSLAGAGELFF
v_call: TRBV7-6
clone_size: NA
d_call: NA
j_call: TRBJ2-2

cdr3_nt: TGTGCCAGCAGTTTAAAGGGACAGCGGGATTCACCCCTCCACTTT
cdr3_aa: CASSLKGQRDSPLHF
v_call: TRBV6-1
clone_size: NA
d_call: TRBD1
j_call: TRBJ1-6

cdr3_nt: TGTGCCAGCAGCCGGGGGGGGGAGCAGTACTTC
cdr3_aa: CASSRGGEQYF
v_call: TRBV7-9
clone_size: NA
d_call: TRBD2
j_call: TRBJ2-7

cdr3_nt: TGTGCCAGCAGCCCGCACGCGGGGGCGCGGGAGACCCAGTACTTC
cdr3_aa: CASSPHAGARETQYF
v_call: TRBV7-2
clone_size: NA
d_call: NA
j_call: TRBJ2-5

cdr3_nt: TGTGCCAGCAGTTCGATGACAGCTAGCAATCAGCCCCAGCATTTT
cdr3_aa: CASSSMTASNQPQHF
v_call: TRBV27
clone_size: NA
d_call: NA
j_call: TRBJ1-5

cdr3_nt: TGTGCCAGCAGCTTGGTTCAGGCGATCCAAGAGACCCAGTACTTC
cdr3_aa: CASSLVQAIQETQYF
v_call: TRBV5-7
clone_size: once
d_call: NA
j_call: TRBJ2-5

cdr3_nt: TGTGCCAGCACCCCGTTAGGGGGACTAGCGGTTAACACCGGGGAGCTGTTTTTT
cdr3_aa: CASTPLGGLAVNTGELFF
v_call: TRBV25-1
clone_size: NA
d_call: TRBD2
j_call: TRBJ2-2

cdr3_nt: TGTGCCTGGAAGGGGCTGAACCCCACCGGGGAGCTGTTTTTT
cdr3_aa: CAWKGLNPTGELFF
v_call: TRBV30
clone_size: NA
d_call: NA
j_call: TRBJ2-2

cdr3_nt: TGTGCCAGCAGCCTCCTGGACAGCTACGAGCAGTACTTC
cdr3_aa: CASSLLDSYEQYF
v_call: TRBV6-1
clone_size: once
d_call: NA
j_call: TRBJ2-7

cdr3_nt: TGCGCCAGCAGCCAAGGACCCTTTTCACGGGGGGGTACAGATACGCAGTATTTT
cdr3_aa: CASSQGPFSRGGTDTQYF
v_call: TRBV4-1
clone_size: NA
d_call: TRBD2
j_call: TRBJ2-3

cdr3_nt: TGCGCCAGCAGCTTGGTACTGTCGGGTAAGGACGAGCAGTACTTC
cdr3_aa: CASSLVLSGKDEQYF
v_call: TRBV5-1
clone_size: NA
d_call: NA
j_call: TRBJ2-7

cdr3_nt: TGCGCCAGCAGCTTGATGGGGGGTGAAGAGACCCAGTACTTC
cdr3_aa: CASSLMGGEETQYF
v_call: TRBV5-1
clone_size: NA
d_call: NA
j_call: TRBJ2-5

cdr3_nt: TGCAGCGTTGAAAAACAAACCGGGGAGCTGTTTTTT
cdr3_aa: CSVEKQTGELFF
v_call: TRBV29-1
clone_size: once
d_call: NA
j_call: TRBJ2-2

cdr3_nt: TGTGCCAGCAGTGAAGAAGGGGTACTATCCGGCTACACCTTC
cdr3_aa: CASSEEGVLSGYTF
v_call: TRBV6-1
clone_size: NA
d_call: NA
j_call: TRBJ1-2